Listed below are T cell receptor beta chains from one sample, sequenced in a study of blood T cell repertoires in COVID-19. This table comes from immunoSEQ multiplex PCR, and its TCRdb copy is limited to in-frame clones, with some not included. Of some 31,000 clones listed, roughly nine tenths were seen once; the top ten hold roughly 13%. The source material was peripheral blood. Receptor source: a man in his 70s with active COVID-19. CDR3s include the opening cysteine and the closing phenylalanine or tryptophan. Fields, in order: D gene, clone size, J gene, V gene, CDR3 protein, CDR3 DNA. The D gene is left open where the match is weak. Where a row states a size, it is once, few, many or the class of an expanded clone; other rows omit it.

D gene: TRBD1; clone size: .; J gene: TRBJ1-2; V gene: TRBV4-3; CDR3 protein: CASSPGTGNYGYTF; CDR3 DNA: TGCGCCAGCAGCCCCGGGACAGGGAACTATGGCTACACCTTC
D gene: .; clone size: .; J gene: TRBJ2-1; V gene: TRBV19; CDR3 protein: CASSNRELKNEQFF; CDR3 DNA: TGTGCCAGTAGTAACCGGGAACTTAAAAATGAGCAGTTCTTC
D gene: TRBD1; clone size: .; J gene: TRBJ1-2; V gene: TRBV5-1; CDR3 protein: CASSLQDRDGYTF; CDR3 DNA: TGCGCCAGCAGCTTGCAGGACAGGGATGGCTACACCTTC
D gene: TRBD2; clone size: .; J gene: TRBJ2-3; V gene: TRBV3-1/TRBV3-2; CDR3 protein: CASSPGGRSDTQYF; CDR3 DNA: TGTGCCAGCAGCCCGGGAGGGAGATCAGATACGCAGTATTTT
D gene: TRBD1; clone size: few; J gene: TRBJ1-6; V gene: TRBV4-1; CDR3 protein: CASSQDPPTGNNSPLHF; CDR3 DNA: TGCGCCAGCAGCCAAGATCCCCCGACAGGGAATAATTCACCCCTCCACTTT
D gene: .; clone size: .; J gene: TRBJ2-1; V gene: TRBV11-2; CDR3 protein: CASSTRVLKNEQFF; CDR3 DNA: TGTGCCAGCAGCACCCGGGTCCTCAAAAATGAGCAGTTCTTC
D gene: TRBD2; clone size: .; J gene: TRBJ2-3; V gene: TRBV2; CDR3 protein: CASTSRGLAGGDTDTQYF; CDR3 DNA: TGTGCCAGCACGTCCCGAGGACTAGCGGGAGGAGACACAGATACGCAGTATTTT
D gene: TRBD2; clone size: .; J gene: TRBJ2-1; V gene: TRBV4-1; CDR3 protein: CASRGLASNEQFF; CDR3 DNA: TGCGCCAGCAGGGGACTAGCCTCCAATGAGCAGTTCTTC
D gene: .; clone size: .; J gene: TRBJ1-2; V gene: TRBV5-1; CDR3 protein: CASSSTVPNYGYTF; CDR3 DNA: TGCGCCAGCAGCTCGACAGTTCCAAACTATGGCTACACCTTC
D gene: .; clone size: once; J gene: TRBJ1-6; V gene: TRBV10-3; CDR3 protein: CAVRSSYNSPLHF; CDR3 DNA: TGTGCCGTCAGGAGCTCCTATAATTCACCCCTCCACTTT
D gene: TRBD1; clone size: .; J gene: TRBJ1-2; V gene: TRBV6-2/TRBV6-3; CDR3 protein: CASSRPGTGGYGYTF; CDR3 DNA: TGTGCCAGCAGCCGTCCCGGGACAGGGGGCTATGGCTACACCTTC
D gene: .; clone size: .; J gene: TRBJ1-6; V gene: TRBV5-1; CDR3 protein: CASSSTGRSPLHF; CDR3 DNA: TGCGCCAGCAGTTCAACAGGGCGATCACCCCTCCACTTT
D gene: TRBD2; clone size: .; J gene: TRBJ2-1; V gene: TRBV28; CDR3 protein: CASRPAGTSGGNEQFF; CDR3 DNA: TGTGCCAGCAGACCTGCGGGGACTAGCGGAGGAAATGAGCAGTTCTTC
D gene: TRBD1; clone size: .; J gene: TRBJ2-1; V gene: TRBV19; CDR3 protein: CASSTTGTGAYNEQFF; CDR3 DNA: TGTGCCAGTAGTACAACCGGGACAGGGGCCTACAATGAGCAGTTCTTC
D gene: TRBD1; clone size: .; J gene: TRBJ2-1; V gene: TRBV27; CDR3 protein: CASSNRGHYNEQFF; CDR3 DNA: TGTGCCAGCAGTAACAGGGGGCACTACAATGAGCAGTTCTTC
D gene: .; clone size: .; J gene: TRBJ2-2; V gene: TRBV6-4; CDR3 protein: CASSAVDTGELFF; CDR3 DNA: TGTGCCAGCAGTGCAGTCGACACCGGGGAGCTGTTTTTT
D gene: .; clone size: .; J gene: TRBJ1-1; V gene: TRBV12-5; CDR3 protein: CASGLVPSRENTEAFF; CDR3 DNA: TGTGCTAGTGGTTTGGTCCCCTCGCGGGAGAACACTGAAGCTTTCTTT
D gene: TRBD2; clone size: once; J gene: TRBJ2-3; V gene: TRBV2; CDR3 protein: CASSETSYSGTSTDTQYF; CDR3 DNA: TGTGCCAGCAGTGAAACCAGTTATAGCGGGACTAGCACAGATACGCAGTATTTT
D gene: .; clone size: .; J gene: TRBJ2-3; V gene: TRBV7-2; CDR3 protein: CASSVGTSTDTQYF; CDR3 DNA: TGTGCCAGCAGCGTCGGGACTAGCACAGATACGCAGTATTTT
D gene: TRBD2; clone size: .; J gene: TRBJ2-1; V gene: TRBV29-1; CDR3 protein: CSVEARTSGMGDEQFF; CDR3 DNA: TGCAGCGTTGAAGCTAGGACTAGCGGGATGGGGGATGAGCAGTTCTTC
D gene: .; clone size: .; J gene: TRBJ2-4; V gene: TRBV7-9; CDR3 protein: CASSTGGEGNIQYF; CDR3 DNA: TGTGCCAGCAGTACGGGGGGCGAGGGGAACATTCAGTACTTC
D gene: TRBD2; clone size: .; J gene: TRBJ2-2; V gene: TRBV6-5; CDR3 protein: CASRLADTGELFF; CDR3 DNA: TGTGCCAGCAGACTAGCGGACACCGGGGAGCTGTTTTTT
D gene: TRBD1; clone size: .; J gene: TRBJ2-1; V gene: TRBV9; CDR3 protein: CASSEDRGGFF; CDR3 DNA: TGTGCCAGCAGCGAGGACAGGGGCGGGTTCTTC
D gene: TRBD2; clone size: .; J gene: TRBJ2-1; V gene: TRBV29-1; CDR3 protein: CSAWLAGEEFF; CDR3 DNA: TGCAGCGCATGGTTAGCGGGAGAGGAGTTCTTC
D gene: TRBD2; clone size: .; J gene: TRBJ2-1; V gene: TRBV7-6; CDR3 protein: CASSYPGLAGVANEQFF; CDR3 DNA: TGTGCCAGCAGTTATCCGGGACTAGCGGGTGTAGCCAATGAGCAGTTCTTC
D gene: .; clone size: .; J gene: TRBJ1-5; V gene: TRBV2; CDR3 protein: CASSLLSVQPQHF; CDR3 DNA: TGTGCCAGCAGCCTATTGAGTGTTCAGCCCCAGCATTTT
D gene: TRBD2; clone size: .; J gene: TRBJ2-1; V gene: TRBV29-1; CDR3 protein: CSVVGLAAVLDEQFF; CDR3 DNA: TGCAGCGTCGTGGGGCTAGCGGCAGTCCTGGATGAGCAGTTCTTC
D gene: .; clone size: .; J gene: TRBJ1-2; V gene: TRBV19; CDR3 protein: CASQKGGGNNYGYTF; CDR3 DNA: TGTGCCAGTCAGAAAGGTGGGGGGAACAACTATGGCTACACCTTC
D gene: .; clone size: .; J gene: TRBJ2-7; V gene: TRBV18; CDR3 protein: CASSPMGPYEQYF; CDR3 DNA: TGTGCCAGCTCACCGATGGGCCCCTACGAGCAGTACTTC
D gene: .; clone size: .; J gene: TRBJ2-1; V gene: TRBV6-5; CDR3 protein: CASRGRYNEQFF; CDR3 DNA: TGTGCCAGCAGGGGCCGCTACAATGAGCAGTTCTTC
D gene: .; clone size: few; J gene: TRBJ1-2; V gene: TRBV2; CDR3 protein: CASSTGQRAYGYTF; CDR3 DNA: TGTGCCAGCAGCACCGGACAGAGGGCCTATGGCTACACCTTC
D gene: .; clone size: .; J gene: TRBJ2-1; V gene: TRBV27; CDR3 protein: CASSFQTRDEQFF; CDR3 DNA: TGTGCCAGCAGTTTCCAGACTAGAGATGAGCAGTTCTTC